This entry lists 3 T cell receptor beta chains sequenced from one sample in a study of blood T cell repertoires in COVID-19. Here immunoSEQ multiplex PCR was the method, and the copy in TCRdb shows in-frame clones only, minus some. The sample lists approximately 250,000 clones, 80% to 90% occurring once. Sequencing input: peripheral blood. The receptors here all came from a woman between 35 and 50 years old who had recovered from COVID-19.

Here the CDR3 reads CASSTIRGNGYTF. The CDR3 nucleotides read TGTGCCAGCAGTACCATAAGGGGGAACGGCTACACCTTC. The V and J genes are TRBV28 and TRBJ1-2; D perhaps matches TRBD1 (6 bases). The germline gives CDR1 MDHEN, CDR2 SYDVKM. Trimming took 5 bases from V and 8 from J, leaving 15 bases between them. CDR3 length equals 13 residues.

The J gene is TRBJ2-7, the V gene TRBV4-1, with 7 bases lining up with TRBD1. Germline V gives CDR1 MGHRA, CDR2 YSYEKL. The CDR3 length is 14 residues. Losses at the gene ends were 0 bases for V and 3 bases for J; bases not matched to a gene: 2. In DNA form, the CDR3 reads TGCGCCAGCAGCCAAGAAACAGGGGACTACGAGCAGTACTTC. It yields the protein CASSQETGDYEQYF.

J is TRBJ1-3 and V is TRBV30; 7 bases map to TRBD1. Germline assignment: CDR1 GTSNPN and CDR2 SVGIG (reference sequence). CDR3 length: 14 residues. The junction had 5 bases not matched to a gene; V was cut back by 4 bases and J by 2 bases. Here the CDR3 reads CAWTRGSPGNTIYF. The CDR3 nucleotides are TGTGCCTGGACCAGGGGGAGCCCTGGAAACACCATATATTTT.